This T cell receptor beta chain was observed in a study of blood T cell repertoires in COVID-19. Across the study: PBMCs, B-cell-depleted T cells, or T cells were the source of the cDNA or gDNA that made up the material.

Germline V gene lookup returns CDR1 SGHTA and CDR2 FQGTGA. The CDR3 has 16 amino acids. Seattle researchers signed up patients amid active infection and tracked them longitudinally. Under the authors' procedure: Reference gene primer amplification in the assay estimated nucleated cell counts. Data came from immunoSEQ multiplex PCR; TCRdb stores just in-frame clones and leaves some out. V and J calls and clone size are those listed in that table; D and trimming were worked out from the DNA. The sample yields under 200,000 clones, 84% seen once. Details on this clone: At one of its ends the junction is not consistent with the germline gene, which may arise from a read error.

The sample comprised peripheral blood. The clonotype originates from a woman aged 70-85 years with COVID-19, enrolled during active disease. This chain joins TRBV7-3 and TRBJ2-3; 8 bases fit TRBD2. CDR3 region: CASSLTGTRTTDTQYF. CDR3 DNA sequence: TGTGCCAGCAGCCTAACCGGGACTAGAACTACAGATACGCAGTATTTT.